The clone carrying this T cell receptor beta chain was detected only once. Trimming cost V 5 bases and J 1 base; bases outside gene matches: 12. Germline V lookup: CDR1 PRHDT, CDR2 FYEKMQ (reference sequence). The CDR3 spans 19 residues. The sample is drawn from a study of blood T cell repertoires in COVID-19. TCRdb's table, derived via immunoSEQ multiplex PCR, lists solely in-frame clones and lacks some. Here the sample spans roughly 500,000 clones, roughly 90% being singletons. The receptor was derived from a woman in her 40s who had recovered from COVID-19. The chain joins TRBV13 to TRBJ2-6; 9 bases are a match to TRBD1. The specimen sequenced was PBMCs or T cells enriched from blood (not recorded which). The CDR3 sequence: CASSPSPGQGFSGANVLTF. The CDR3 nucleotides are TGTGCCAGCAGCCCCTCACCGGGACAGGGTTTTTCTGGGGCCAACGTCCTGACTTTC.